Each of the 21 T cell receptor beta chains below was sequenced from the same sample in a study of CD8 T cells in Susac syndrome. RNA in amounts of roughly 0.45 to 1 ug was reverse transcribed with random hexamers. TCRdb re-derived calls from the immunoSEQ multiplex PCR reads in MiXCR, one entry per CDR3 protein. This sample has some 200,000 distinct CDR3 sequences; 95% occur once, and the top ten carry 0.15% to 0.2%. What was sequenced was CD8+ T cells from PBMCs. These receptors originate from a human donor with Susac syndrome.

This rearrangement joins TRBV3-1 to TRBJ2-5; 9 nucleotides agree with TRBD2. This CDR3 spans 16 amino acids. Trimming at V came to 0 bases and at J to 4 bases, leaving 6 bases not matched to a gene. Germline V lookup: CDR1 LGHDT, CDR2 YNNKEL (reference sequence). CDR3 loop: CASSQDRPSGVETQYF. The CDR3 DNA sequence: TGTGCCAGCAGCCAAGATCGGCCTAGCGGGGTAGAGACCCAGTACTTC.

The chain combines TRBV4-1 with TRBJ2-5; 8 bases are shared with TRBD2. Germline V gene lookup returns CDR1 MGHRA and CDR2 YSYEKL. This CDR3 is 17 amino acids long. Trimming took 2 bases from V and 4 from J; bases not matched to a gene: 12. Here the CDR3 reads CASSQLVAGGLGETQYF. The DNA for the CDR3 is TGCGCCAGCAGCCAATTAGTCGCGGGGGGCCTCGGAGAGACCCAGTACTTC.

The gene calls are TRBV2 and TRBJ1-5; D may be TRBD1 (5 bases). CDR1 SNHLY and CDR2 FYNNEI come from the germline V gene. The CDR3 spans 14 residues. V was clipped by 9 bases and J by 4 bases, with 16 bases between them. CDR3 bases: TGTGCCAGTGGGACCGACGGCTATAATCAGCCCCAGCATTTT. It codes for CASGTDGYNQPQHF.

V gene TRBV9 combines with J gene TRBJ2-7, with TRBD1 matching over 10 bases. The V segment lost 3 bases and the J segment 4 bases; nucleotides outside the gene matches: 4. Germline V CDR1 and CDR2: SGDLS, YYNGEE. This CDR3 is built from 14 residues. The CDR3 protein is CASSAGTGEYEQYF. The CDR3 bases are TGTGCCAGCAGCGCCGGGACAGGGGAGTACGAGCAGTACTTC. The full variable domain, with the rest looked up from reference TRBV9 and TRBJ2-7, is DSGVTQTPKHLITATGQRVTLRCSPRSGDLSVYWYQQSLDQGLQFLIQYYNGEERAKGNILERFSAQQFPDLHSELNLSSLELGDSALYFCASSAGTGEYEQYFGPGTRLTVT.

CDR3 in DNA: TGCAGTGCTACCCTAGGTCGGGGGCAGTACTTC. Amino acid sequence: CSATLGRGQYF. V and J are TRBV20-1 and TRBJ2-7; TRBD2 might be the D (5 bases). V gave up 4 bases and J gave up 9 bases, with 13 bases separating them. CDR3 length: 11 amino acids. Germline assignment: CDR1 DFQATT and CDR2 SNEGSKA (reference sequence).

This CDR3 reads CASSPLSGGGSYNEQFF. The CDR3 DNA is TGTGCCAGCTCACCCCTGTCTGGGGGGGGCTCCTACAATGAGCAGTTCTTC. This chain links TRBV18 with TRBJ2-1; 7 bases are shared with TRBD2. The germline V gene encodes CDR1 KGHSH and CDR2 LQKENI. Unmatched junction bases numbered 8, after V lost 3 bases and J lost 0 bases. CDR3 length: 17 residues.

This chain links TRBV12-3 or TRBV12-4 with TRBJ1-2, with 8 bases that match TRBD1. The V gene end was trimmed by 5 bases and the J gene end by 7 bases; junction bases not matched to a gene: 6. This CDR3 region has 13 residues. CDR3 in DNA: TGTGCCAGCAGTGCCACCGGGACAGGTGGCTACACCTTC. Encoded protein: CASSATGTGGYTF.

This clonotype appeared once. CDR3 nucleotide sequence: TGTGCCAGCAGCCCCACCGGCGGGACTCGCGTACCCGAGCAGTTCTTC. Its protein product is CASSPTGGTRVPEQFF. The chain uses TRBV3-1 and TRBJ2-1; the D gene is possibly TRBD2 (6 bases). Trimming shortened V by 4 bases and J by 10 bases, and 23 bases separated the two germline ends. CDR1 is LGHDT and CDR2 is YNNKEL in the germline V gene (reference sequence). The CDR3 extends over 16 amino acids.

The chain combines TRBV7-2 with TRBJ1-5, with unresolved D. Between the trimmed V and J ends, which lost 1 base and 4 bases, there was a span of 5 bases. Per germline, CDR1 SGHTA and CDR2 FQGNSA. CDR3 size: 13 residues. The CDR3 DNA is TGTGCCAGCAGCTTAGGAAAAAATCAGCCCCAGCATTTT. Translation gives CASSLGKNQPQHF.

The genes are TRBV6-5 and TRBJ2-6; 9 nucleotides line up with TRBD1. V lost 2 bases and J lost 1; bases outside the gene matches: 3. The CDR3 covers 17 residues. Per germline, CDR1 MNHEY and CDR2 SVGAGI. CDR3 sequence: CASSYGTGFSGANVLTF. The CDR3, as DNA: TGTGCCAGCAGTTACGGGACAGGGTTTTCTGGGGCCAACGTCCTGACTTTC.

The chain combines TRBV6-2 or TRBV6-3 with TRBJ2-7; 9 bases line up with TRBD2. Germline values: CDR1 MNHEY, CDR2 SVGEGT. After removal of 4 bases from V and 3 bases from J, the junction contained 10 bases not matched to a gene. The CDR3 length is 16 residues. DNA for the CDR3: TGTGCCAGCAGTTCCCATAGCGGGGGCGACCTCTACGAGCAGTACTTC. Protein sequence: CASSSHSGGDLYEQYF.

This clonotype was seen only once. The chain is built from TRBV11-2 and TRBJ2-3; 9 nucleotides align to TRBD2. Germline values: CDR1 SGHAT, CDR2 FQNNGV. J lost 6 bases, V lost 1 base, and 8 bases had no gene match. The CDR3 sequence is 16 residues long. Here the CDR3 reads CASSLVTSGAGDTQYF. Here the CDR3 DNA reads TGTGCCAGCAGCTTAGTGACTAGCGGAGCGGGGGATACGCAGTATTTT.

V is TRBV5-6 and J is TRBJ2-7, with D possibly matching TRBD1 (6 bases). V was clipped by 5 bases and J by 2 bases, with 14 bases between them. The germline V gene encodes CDR1 SGHDT and CDR2 YYEEEE. This CDR3 is 14 amino acids long. The CDR3 DNA follows: TGTGCCAGCAGTTTTGACAGGCTAACCTACGAGCAGTACTTC. This codes for CASSFDRLTYEQYF. Using reference TRBV5-6 and TRBJ2-7 for the parts outside the CDR3, the full variable domain is DAGVTQSPTHLIKTRGQQVTLRCSPKSGHDTVSWYQQALGQGPQFIFQYYEEEERQRGNFPDRFSGHQFPNYSSELNVNALLLGDSALYLCASSFDRLTYEQYFGPGTRLTVT.

J is TRBJ2-5 and V is TRBV7-9; D is unresolved. The V gene's germline CDR1 is SEHNR and CDR2 FQNEAQ (reference sequence). The V and J ends lost 5 bases and 2 bases respectively, with 18 bases between them. The CDR3 sequence is 16 residues long. The CDR3 coding sequence is TGTGCCAGCAGCCTCCCCCAGCCCCCCGTACAAGAGACCCAGTACTTC. It codes for CASSLPQPPVQETQYF. The full variable domain, its missing parts supplied by reference TRBV7-9 and TRBJ2-5, is DTGVSQNPRHKITKRGQNVTFRCDPISEHNRLYWYRQTLGQGPEFLTYFQNEAQLEKSRLLSDRFSAERPKGSFSTLEIQRTEQGDSAMYLCASSLPQPPVQETQYFGPGTRLLVL.

CDR3 nucleotides: TGTGCCAGCAGCCCAAGCGGGAGCCACCTTTACGAGCAGTACTTC. It yields the protein CASSPSGSHLYEQYF. The rearrangement uses TRBV9 and TRBJ2-7, with 8 bases identical to TRBD2. Germline assignment: CDR1 SGDLS and CDR2 YYNGEE. This CDR3 contains 15 residues. Trimming took 4 bases from V and 4 from J; bases not matched to a gene: 10.

The J gene is TRBJ2-7, the V gene TRBV20-1; 7 bases match TRBD2. CDR3 size: 17 residues. V lost 0 bases, J lost 4 bases, and 15 bases stayed unmatched. CDR1 is DFQATT, CDR2 SNEGSKA, per germline (reference sequence). The CDR3 nucleotides are TGCAGTGCTAGAGATACGTACTTAGAGCGGGGACTTTACGAGCAGTACTTC. It encodes CSARDTYLERGLYEQYF.

The rearrangement joins TRBV1 to TRBJ1-1. TRBV1 is shown as a pseudogene. The length of the CDR3 is 14 residues. Here the CDR3 reads CTKYLRRMNTEAFF. The CDR3 nucleotides read TGCACCAAATACCTGAGGCGCATGAACACTGAAGCTTTCTTT.

The gene calls are TRBV9 and TRBJ2-5, with D perhaps matching TRBD2 (5 bases). Germline V gene data show CDR1 as SGDLS and CDR2 as YYNGEE. This CDR3 has 14 amino acids. The V and J ends lost 3 bases and 4 bases respectively, with 13 bases between them. Here the CDR3 reads CASSGTSFVETQYF. CDR3 DNA sequence: TGTGCCAGCAGCGGCACTAGTTTTGTAGAGACCCAGTACTTC.

The CDR3 reads CASSTRGLSYEQYF. The DNA of the CDR3 is TGTGCCAGCAGTACCAGGGGGCTTTCCTACGAGCAGTACTTC. The chain joins TRBV28 to TRBJ2-7; TRBD1 agrees at 8 bases. Germline trimming cut 5 bases from V and 1 base from J; bases unmatched to any gene: 4. Germline V lookup: CDR1 MDHEN, CDR2 SYDVKM. This CDR3 region has 14 residues. Full variable domain (remainder filled in from reference TRBV28 and TRBJ2-7): DVKVTQSSRYLVKRTGEKVFLECVQDMDHENMFWYRQDPGLGLRLIYFSYDVKMKEKGDIPEGYSVSREKKERFSLILESASTNQTSMYLCASSTRGLSYEQYFGPGTRLTVT.

The V and J genes are TRBV6-5 and TRBJ1-2, with D perhaps TRBD1 (5 bases). The CDR3 is 15 residues long. Deletions cut 1 base from V and 0 bases from J, with 9 bases between. Germline V CDR1 and CDR2: MNHEY, SVGAGI. The CDR3 DNA reads as TGTGCCAGCAGTTACTTAGGGACTGCTAACTATGGCTACACCTTC. Protein product: CASSYLGTANYGYTF.

The V and J genes are TRBV7-3 and TRBJ2-1; 8 bases map to TRBD2. CDR1 and CDR2 from the germline V gene are SGHTA and FQGTGA. After removal of 5 bases from V and 7 bases from J, the junction contained 13 bases not matched to a gene. The CDR3 sequence is 16 residues long. The CDR3 sequence: CASSAISGGPGNEQFF. The DNA for the CDR3 is TGTGCCAGCAGCGCCATTTCGGGGGGGCCGGGGAATGAGCAGTTCTTC.